These 9 T cell receptor beta chains were sequenced from one sample in a study of regulatory T cells in long-lasting Graves disease. As for time point: persistent/refractory GD, antithyroid drugs over 5 years with positive TRAb. PBMCs were the source of the RNA used for TCR sequencing. In building TCR beta libraries, iRepertoire HTBI primers were used together with Arm-PCR of CDR3 regions. One entry per CDR3 protein results from TCRdb running MiXCR on the multiplex PCR reads. The data show over 450,000 distinct CDR3 sequences, with roughly 21% seen just once and approximately 6.4% held by the top ten. This specimen consisted of peripheral blood mononuclear cells (PBMCs), obtained when the disease was refractory, from a patient treated with antithyroid drugs. All receptors derive from a female donor with Graves disease.

The chain links TRBV7-9 to TRBJ1-1; D is unclear. The germline V and J ends were trimmed by 0 bases and 4 bases, with 12 bases remaining between them. The CDR3 runs 15 residues. Germline CDR1 reads SEHNR; CDR2 reads FQNEAQ (reference sequence). Here the CDR3 DNA reads TGTGCCAGCAGCTTAGCCCTCGGGCAGGCCACTGAAGCTTTCTTT. This encodes CASSLALGQATEAFF.

This clonotype showed up just a few times. The gene calls are TRBV29-1 and TRBJ2-7; the match to TRBD2 covers 8 bases. The CDR3 runs to 15 residues. V was pared by 3 bases and J by 0 bases, with 7 bases of the junction left unmatched. Germline V lookup: CDR1 SQVTM, CDR2 ANQGSEA. CDR3 nucleotide sequence: TGCAGCGTTGAGGGGCTAGCGGGTAGCTCCTACGAGCAGTACTTC. Its translation is CSVEGLAGSSYEQYF.

This clonotype showed up just a few times. The rearrangement uses TRBV6-1 and TRBJ2-1; 9 nucleotides match TRBD2. The CDR3 is 18 residues long. J gave up 9 bases and V 1 base, and 16 bases lay outside the gene matches. Germline V CDR1 and CDR2: MNHNS, SASEGT. The CDR3 sequence: CASSEDWGRRGGPGEQFF. Here the CDR3 DNA reads TGTGCCAGCAGTGAAGATTGGGGGCGGCGGGGGGGCCCTGGTGAGCAGTTCTTC.

At least ten counts were recorded for this clonotype. The chain has TRBV28 and TRBJ2-5, with 10 bases that match TRBD2. Trimming removed 5 bases from V and 4 bases from J; junction bases left unmatched: 7. This CDR3 region has 15 residues. Germline lookup yields CDR1 MDHEN and CDR2 SYDVKM. CDR3 sequence: CASSPPAGGGETQYF. Here the CDR3 DNA reads TGTGCCAGCAGTCCCCCAGCGGGAGGGGGAGAGACCCAGTACTTC.

This clonotype was found many times. V is TRBV6-5 and J is TRBJ2-5; 7 bases align to TRBD1. J gave up 5 bases and V 4 bases, and 10 bases lay outside the gene matches. Germline V gene lookup returns CDR1 MNHEY and CDR2 SVGAGI. CDR3 length: 15 amino acids. For the CDR3, the DNA is TGTGCCAGCAGTTGGACAGGCTTGTTTGGGGAGACCCAGTACTTC. Translated, it gives CASSWTGLFGETQYF.

This clonotype was detected ten times or more. The CDR3: CASSLRVGSYEQYF. The DNA for the CDR3 is TGTGCCAGCAGTTTAAGGGTGGGCTCCTACGAGCAGTACTTC. The V call is TRBV27, the J call TRBJ2-7, with D uncertain. The CDR3 extends over 14 amino acids. Trimming removed 2 bases at V and 0 bases at J, with 8 bases between. In germline, CDR1 is MNHEY, CDR2 SMNVEV (reference sequence).

This clonotype was observed many times. The chain links TRBV18 to TRBJ2-5; tentatively, D is TRBD2 (5 bases). In germline, CDR1 is KGHSH, CDR2 LQKENI. The CDR3 has 12 residues. The germline V and J ends were trimmed by 4 bases and 3 bases, with 6 bases remaining between them. The CDR3 loop reads CASSRAEETQYF. The CDR3 nucleotides are TGTGCCAGCTCACGAGCGGAAGAGACCCAGTACTTC.

At least ten counts were recorded for this clonotype. The genes are TRBV5-1 and TRBJ1-2, with D uncertain. The CDR3 contains 13 residues. V lost 0 bases, J lost 8 bases, and 11 bases lay in between. CDR1 is SGHRS and CDR2 is YFSETQ in the germline V gene. This chain's CDR3 is CASSLVSGEGYTF. The CDR3 nucleotides are TGCGCCAGCAGCTTGGTTTCTGGAGAAGGCTACACCTTC.

This clonotype was picked up a small number of times. The rearrangement joins TRBV9 to TRBJ1-2; unclear D gene. Trimming took 3 bases from V and 7 from J, leaving 16 bases between them. The CDR3 runs 14 residues. Germline lookup yields CDR1 SGDLS and CDR2 YYNGEE. The chain's CDR3 is CASSATSGRAGYTF. DNA of the CDR3: TGTGCCAGCAGCGCCACTTCGGGGAGGGCTGGCTACACCTTC.